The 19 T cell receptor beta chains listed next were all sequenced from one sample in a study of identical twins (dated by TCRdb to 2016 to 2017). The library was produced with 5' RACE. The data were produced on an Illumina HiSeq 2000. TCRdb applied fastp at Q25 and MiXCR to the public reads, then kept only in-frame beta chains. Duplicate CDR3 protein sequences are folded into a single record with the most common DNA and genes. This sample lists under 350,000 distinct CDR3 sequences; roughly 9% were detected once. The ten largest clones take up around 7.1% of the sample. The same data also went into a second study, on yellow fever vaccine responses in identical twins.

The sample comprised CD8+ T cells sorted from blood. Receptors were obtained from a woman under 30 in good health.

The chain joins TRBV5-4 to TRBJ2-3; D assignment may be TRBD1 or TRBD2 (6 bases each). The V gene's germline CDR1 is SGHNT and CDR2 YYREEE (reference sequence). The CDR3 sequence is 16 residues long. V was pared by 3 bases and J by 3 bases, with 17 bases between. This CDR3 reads CASSSPEGGPTDTQYF. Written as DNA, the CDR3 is TGTGCCAGCAGCTCCCCGGAAGGGGGGCCAACAGATACGCAGTATTTT. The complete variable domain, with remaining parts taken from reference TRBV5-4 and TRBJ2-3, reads ETGVTQSPTHLIKTRGQQVTLRCSSQSGHNTVSWYQQALGQGPQFIFQYYREEENGRGNFPPRFSGLQFPNYSSELNVNALELDDSALYLCASSSPEGGPTDTQYFGPGTRLTVL.

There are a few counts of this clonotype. CDR3 coding DNA: TGTGCCAGCAGTACCTATCCCAGCCTCCAGGGGGTAGCATACAATGAGCAGTTCTTC. Protein sequence: CASSTYPSLQGVAYNEQFF. V usage is TRBV6-1 and J usage is TRBJ2-1; 7 bases match TRBD1. Germline assignment: CDR1 MNHNS and CDR2 SASEGT. J was trimmed by 4 bases and V by 5 bases; bases with no gene match: 20. This CDR3 has 19 amino acids.

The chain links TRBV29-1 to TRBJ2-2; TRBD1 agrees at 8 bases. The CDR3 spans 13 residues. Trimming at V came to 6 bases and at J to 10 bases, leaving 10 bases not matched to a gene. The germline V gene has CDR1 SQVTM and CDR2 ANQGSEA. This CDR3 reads CSVKPTGDVELFF. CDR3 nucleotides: TGCAGCGTGAAACCGACAGGGGATGTGGAGCTGTTTTTT.

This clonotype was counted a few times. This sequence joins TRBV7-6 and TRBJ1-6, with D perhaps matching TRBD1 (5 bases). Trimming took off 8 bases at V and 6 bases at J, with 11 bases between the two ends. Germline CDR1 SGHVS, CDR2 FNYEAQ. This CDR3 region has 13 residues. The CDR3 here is CASREDTNSPLHF. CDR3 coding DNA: TGTGCCAGCCGGGAGGACACTAATTCACCCCTCCACTTT. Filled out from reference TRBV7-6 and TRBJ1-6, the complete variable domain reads GAGVSQSPRYKVTKRGQDVALRCDPISGHVSLYWYRQALGQGPEFLTYFNYEAQQDKSGLPNDRFSAERPEGSISTLTIQRTEQRDSAMYRCASREDTNSPLHFGNGTRLTVT.

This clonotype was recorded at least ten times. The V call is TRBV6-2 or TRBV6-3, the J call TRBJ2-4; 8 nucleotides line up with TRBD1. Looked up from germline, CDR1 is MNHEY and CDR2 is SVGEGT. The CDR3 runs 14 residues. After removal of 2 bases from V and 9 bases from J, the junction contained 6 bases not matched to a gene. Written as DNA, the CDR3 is TGTGCCAGCAGTTACAAGGACAGGGATAGCATTCAGTACTTC. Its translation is CASSYKDRDSIQYF.

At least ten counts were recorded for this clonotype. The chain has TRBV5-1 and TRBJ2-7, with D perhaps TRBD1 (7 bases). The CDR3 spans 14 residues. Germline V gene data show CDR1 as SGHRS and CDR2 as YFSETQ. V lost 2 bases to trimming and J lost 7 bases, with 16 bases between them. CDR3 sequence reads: CASSFLEGAGEQYF. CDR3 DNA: TGCGCCAGCAGCTTCCTGGAGGGGGCGGGTGAGCAGTACTTC.

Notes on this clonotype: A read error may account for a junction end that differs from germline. In nucleotides, the CDR3 is TGTGCTAGCAGCTTAGTTCCCCCCGGACAGGGGAGGGATACGCAGTATTTT. As protein: CASSLVPPGQGRDTQYF. This chain joins TRBV7-7 and TRBJ2-3, with 9 bases identical to TRBD1. This CDR3 is built from 17 residues. The germline gives CDR1 SSHAT, CDR2 FNYEAQ (reference sequence).

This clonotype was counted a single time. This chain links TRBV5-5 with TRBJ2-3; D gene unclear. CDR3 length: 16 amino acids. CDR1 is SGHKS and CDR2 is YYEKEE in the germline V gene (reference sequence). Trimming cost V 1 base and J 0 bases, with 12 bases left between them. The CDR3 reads CASSLQILVSTDTQYF. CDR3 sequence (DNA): TGTGCCAGCAGCTTGCAGATCCTGGTGAGCACAGATACGCAGTATTTT.

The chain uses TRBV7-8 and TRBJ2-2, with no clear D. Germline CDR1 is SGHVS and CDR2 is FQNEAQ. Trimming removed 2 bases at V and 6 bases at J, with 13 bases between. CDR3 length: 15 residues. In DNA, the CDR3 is TGTGCCAGCAGCTTATTGAGCCAGCAAGCCGGGGAGCTGTTTTTT. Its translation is CASSLLSQQAGELFF.

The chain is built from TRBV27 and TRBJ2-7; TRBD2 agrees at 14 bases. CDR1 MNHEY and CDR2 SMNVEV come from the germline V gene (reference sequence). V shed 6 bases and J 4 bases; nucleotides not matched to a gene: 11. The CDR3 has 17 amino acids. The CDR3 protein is CASSQTSGRAEGYEQYF. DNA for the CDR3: TGTGCCAGCAGCCAGACTAGCGGGAGGGCCGAGGGGTACGAGCAGTACTTC.

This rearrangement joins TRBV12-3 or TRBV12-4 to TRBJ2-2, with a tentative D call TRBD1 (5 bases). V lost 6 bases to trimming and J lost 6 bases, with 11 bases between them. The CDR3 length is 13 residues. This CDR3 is CASSPGFAGELFF. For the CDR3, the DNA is TGTGCCAGCAGCCCAGGGTTCGCCGGGGAGCTGTTTTTT.

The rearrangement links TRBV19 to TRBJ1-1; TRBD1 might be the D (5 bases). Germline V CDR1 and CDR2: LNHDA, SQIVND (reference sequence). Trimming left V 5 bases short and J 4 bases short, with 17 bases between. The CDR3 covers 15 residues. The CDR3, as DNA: TGTGCCAGTAGTGCCAGCAGGGTTTGGGTCACTGAAGCTTTCTTT. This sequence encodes CASSASRVWVTEAFF.

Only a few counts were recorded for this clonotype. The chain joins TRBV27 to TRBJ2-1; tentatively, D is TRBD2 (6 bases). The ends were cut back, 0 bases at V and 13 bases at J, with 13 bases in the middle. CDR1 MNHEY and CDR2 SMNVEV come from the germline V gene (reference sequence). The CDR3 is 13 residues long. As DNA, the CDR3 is TGTGCCAGCAGTTTATCTACTTTGACTAGTCAGTTCTTC. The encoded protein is CASSLSTLTSQFF.

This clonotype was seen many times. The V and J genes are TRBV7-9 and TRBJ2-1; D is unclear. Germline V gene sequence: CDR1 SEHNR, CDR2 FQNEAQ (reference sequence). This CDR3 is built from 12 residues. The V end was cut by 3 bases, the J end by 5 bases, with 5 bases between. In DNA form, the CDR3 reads TGTGCCAGCAGCTTCTTAAACAATGAGCAGTTCTTC. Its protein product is CASSFLNNEQFF.

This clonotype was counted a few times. In nucleotides, the CDR3 is TGCAGCGTTGAACTAGACAGGGGTGCGGCCTACGAGCAGTACTTC. Amino acid sequence: CSVELDRGAAYEQYF. The chain is built from TRBV29-1 and TRBJ2-7; 8 bases match TRBD1. Germline V gene sequence: CDR1 SQVTM, CDR2 ANQGSEA. The CDR3 runs 15 residues. Trimming removed 2 bases from V and 2 bases from J; junction bases left unmatched: 8.

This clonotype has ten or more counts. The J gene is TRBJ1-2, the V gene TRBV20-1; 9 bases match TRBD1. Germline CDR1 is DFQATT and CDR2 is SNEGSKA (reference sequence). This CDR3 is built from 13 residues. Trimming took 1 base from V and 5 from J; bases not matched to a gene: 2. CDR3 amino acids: CSARAGTGYGYTF. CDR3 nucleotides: TGCAGTGCTAGAGCCGGGACAGGGTATGGCTACACCTTC.

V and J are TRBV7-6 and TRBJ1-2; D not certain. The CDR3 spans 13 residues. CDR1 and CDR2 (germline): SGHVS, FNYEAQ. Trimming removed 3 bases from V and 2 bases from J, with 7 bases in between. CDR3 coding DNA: TGTGCCAGCAGCTTCTCCCCCAACTATGGCTACACCTTC. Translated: CASSFSPNYGYTF.

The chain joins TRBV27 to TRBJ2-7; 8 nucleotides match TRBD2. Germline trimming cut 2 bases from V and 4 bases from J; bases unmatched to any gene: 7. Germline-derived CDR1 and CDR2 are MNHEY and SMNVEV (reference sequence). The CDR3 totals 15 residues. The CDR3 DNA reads TGTGCCAGCAGTTTAATCTCGGGAGGGCGATACGAGCAGTACTTC. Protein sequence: CASSLISGGRYEQYF.

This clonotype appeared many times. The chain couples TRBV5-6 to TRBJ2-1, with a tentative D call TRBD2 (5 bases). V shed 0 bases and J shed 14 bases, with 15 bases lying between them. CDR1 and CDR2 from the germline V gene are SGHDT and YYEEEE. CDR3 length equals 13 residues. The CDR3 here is CASSLARAGGKFF. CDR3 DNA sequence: TGTGCCAGCAGCTTGGCGAGGGCAGGCGGAAAGTTCTTC.